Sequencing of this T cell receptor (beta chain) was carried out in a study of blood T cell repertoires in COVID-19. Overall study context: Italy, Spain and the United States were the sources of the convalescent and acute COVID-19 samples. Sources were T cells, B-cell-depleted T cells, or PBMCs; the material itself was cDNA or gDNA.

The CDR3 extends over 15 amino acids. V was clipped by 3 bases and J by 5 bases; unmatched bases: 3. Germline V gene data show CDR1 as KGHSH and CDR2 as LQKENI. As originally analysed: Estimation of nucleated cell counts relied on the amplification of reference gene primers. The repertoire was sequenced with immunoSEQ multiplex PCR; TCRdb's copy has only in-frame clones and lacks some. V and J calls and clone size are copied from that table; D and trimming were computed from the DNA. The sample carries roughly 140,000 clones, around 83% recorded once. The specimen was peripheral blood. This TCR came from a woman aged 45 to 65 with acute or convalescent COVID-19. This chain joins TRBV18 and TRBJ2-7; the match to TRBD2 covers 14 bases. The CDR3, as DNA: TGTGCCAGCTCACCGACTAGCGGGAGGGTTAACGAGCAGTACTTC. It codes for CASSPTSGRVNEQYF.